Sequencing of this T cell receptor (beta chain) was carried out in a study of type 1 regulatory T cells. Study summary: T-allo10 is an in vitro-generated, Tr1-enriched CD4 T cell product specific for alloantigen.

TCRdb called the reads again in MiXCR, with one record for every CDR3 protein. The sample includes 60,000 to 70,000 distinct CDR3 sequences, just under 50% of them seen just once. Study-level findings and limits: Tr1 cells had a more restricted TCR repertoire than non-Tr1 cells.

This clonotype was detected only a few times. The antigen remains undetermined. This sequence originates from a human donor in good health. Material for sequencing was cultured non-Tr1 T cells, either the whole culture or a sorted T cell fraction (not recorded which).

The chain's CDR3 is CSARVASGGTNEQFF. CDR3 coding DNA: TGCAGTGCTAGAGTTGCTAGCGGGGGGACGAATGAGCAGTTCTTC. The rearrangement joins TRBV20-1 to TRBJ2-1, with 11 bases lining up with TRBD2. The CDR3 sequence is 15 residues long. The V gene end was trimmed by 1 base and the J gene end by 7 bases; junction bases not matched to a gene: 6. The germline V gene encodes CDR1 DFQATT and CDR2 SNEGSKA (reference sequence).